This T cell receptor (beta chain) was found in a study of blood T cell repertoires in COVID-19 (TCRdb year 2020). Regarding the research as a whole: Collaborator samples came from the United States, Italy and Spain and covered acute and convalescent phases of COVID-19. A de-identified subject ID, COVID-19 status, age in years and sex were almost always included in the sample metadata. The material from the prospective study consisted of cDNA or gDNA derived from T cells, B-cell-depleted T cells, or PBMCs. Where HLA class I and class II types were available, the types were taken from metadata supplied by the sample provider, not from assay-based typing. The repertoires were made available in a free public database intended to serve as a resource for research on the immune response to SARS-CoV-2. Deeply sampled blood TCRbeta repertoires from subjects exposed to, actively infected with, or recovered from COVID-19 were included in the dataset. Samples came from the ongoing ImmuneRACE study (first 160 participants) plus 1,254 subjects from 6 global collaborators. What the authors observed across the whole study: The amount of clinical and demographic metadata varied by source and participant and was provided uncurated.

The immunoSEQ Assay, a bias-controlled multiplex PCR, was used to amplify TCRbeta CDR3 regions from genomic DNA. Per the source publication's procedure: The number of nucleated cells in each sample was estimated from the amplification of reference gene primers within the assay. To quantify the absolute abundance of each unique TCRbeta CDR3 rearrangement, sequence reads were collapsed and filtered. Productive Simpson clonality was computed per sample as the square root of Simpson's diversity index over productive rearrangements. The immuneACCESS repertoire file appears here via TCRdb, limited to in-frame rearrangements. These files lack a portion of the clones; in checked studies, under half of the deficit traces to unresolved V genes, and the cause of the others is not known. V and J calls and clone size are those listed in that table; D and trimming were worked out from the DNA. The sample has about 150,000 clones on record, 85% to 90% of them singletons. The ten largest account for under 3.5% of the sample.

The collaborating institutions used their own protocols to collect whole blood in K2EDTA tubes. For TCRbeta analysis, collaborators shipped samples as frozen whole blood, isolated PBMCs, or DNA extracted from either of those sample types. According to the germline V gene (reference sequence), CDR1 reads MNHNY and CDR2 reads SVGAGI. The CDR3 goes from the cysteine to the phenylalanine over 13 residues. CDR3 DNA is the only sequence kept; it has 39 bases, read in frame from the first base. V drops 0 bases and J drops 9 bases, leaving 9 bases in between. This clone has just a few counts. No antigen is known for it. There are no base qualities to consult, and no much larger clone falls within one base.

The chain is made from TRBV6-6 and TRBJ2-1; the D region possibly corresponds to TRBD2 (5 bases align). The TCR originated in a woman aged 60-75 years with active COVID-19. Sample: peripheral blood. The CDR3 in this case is CASSYSRTAEQFF. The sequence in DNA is TGTGCCAGCAGTTACTCGAGGACTGCTGAGCAGTTCTTC.